This entry is about one TCR beta chain. What it recognizes is unknown. The CDR3 totals 15 residues. The V and J ends lost 4 bases and 0 bases respectively, with 10 bases between them. These data are taken from a study of T cells after yellow fever vaccination. Study at large: Each low-cell-number fraction was prepared by means of SMART-Seq v4 Ultra Low Input.

Synthesis of TCR cDNA relied on 5'RACE template switching, which attached a universal primer site and UMIs. TCRdb reprocessed the 5' RACE reads via MiXCR and lists one record per CDR3 protein. Of under 600,000 distinct CDR3 sequences in the sample, just over 20% are singletons; the top ten hold about 15%. Study results and limitations: Primary-vaccination clones mostly resurfaced post-booster (less than 98% CD4, 75% to 90% CD8). FACS-sorted repertoires might harbor abundant contaminating clonotypes from the bulk population.

J is TRBJ2-4 and V is TRBV12-3 or TRBV12-4, with unresolved D. This sequence originates from a man aged 18-30 years who received the YFV17D yellow fever vaccine. The source was PBMCs, collected roughly 20 days after the first yellow fever vaccination. The DNA of the CDR3 is TGTGCCAGCAGTTCGGCAATTCTAGCCAAAAACATTCAGTACTTC. It is translated as CASSSAILAKNIQYF.